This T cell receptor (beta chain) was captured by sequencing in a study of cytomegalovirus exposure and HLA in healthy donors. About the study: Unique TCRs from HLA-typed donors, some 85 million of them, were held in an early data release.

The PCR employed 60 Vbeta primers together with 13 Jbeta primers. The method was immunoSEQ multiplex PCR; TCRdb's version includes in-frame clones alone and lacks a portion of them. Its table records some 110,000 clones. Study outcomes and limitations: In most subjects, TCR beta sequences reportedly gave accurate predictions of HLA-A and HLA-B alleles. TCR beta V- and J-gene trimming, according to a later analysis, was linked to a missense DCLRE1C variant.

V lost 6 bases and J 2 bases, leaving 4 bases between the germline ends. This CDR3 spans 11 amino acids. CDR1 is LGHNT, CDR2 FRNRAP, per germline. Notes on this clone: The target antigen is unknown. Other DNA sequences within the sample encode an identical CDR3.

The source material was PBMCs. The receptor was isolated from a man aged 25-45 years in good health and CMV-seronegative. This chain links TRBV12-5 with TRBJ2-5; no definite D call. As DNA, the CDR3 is TGTGCTAGTGGCTTACAAGAGACCCAGTACTTC. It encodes CASGLQETQYF.